These T cell receptor beta chains were read from a single sample in a study of cytomegalovirus exposure and HLA in healthy donors. Method: immunoSEQ multiplex PCR; TCRdb's copy keeps in-frame clones and lacks some. The profile shows under 150,000 clones, 75% to 80% of them singletons. Specimen: PBMCs. The origin of the receptors is a woman aged 35 to 49 in good health and CMV-seropositive. Each CDR3 is given with its conserved first and last residue. A D gene is named only where the DNA matches it firmly. A row's size may be missing; if present it is once, few, many or a size class.

V gene,J gene,clone size,D gene,CDR3 protein,CDR3 DNA
TRBV14,TRBJ1-1,NA,NA,CASSQDPSFGAEAFF,TGTGCCAGCAGCCAAGATCCCTCATTCGGGGCTGAAGCTTTCTTT
TRBV19,TRBJ2-5,NA,TRBD2,CASSMVGLAGGPRGAQYF,TGTGCCAGTAGTATGGTAGGACTAGCGGGAGGCCCTCGGGGGGCCCAGTACTTC
TRBV5-1,TRBJ1-3,NA,NA,CASSLDPYSGNTIYF,TGCGCCAGCAGCTTAGATCCGTACAGTGGAAACACCATATATTTT
TRBV6-4,TRBJ2-7,NA,NA,CASFYPPHTYEQYF,TGTGCCAGCTTCTACCCGCCCCATACCTACGAGCAGTACTTC
TRBV19,TRBJ2-1,NA,NA,CASSSDGRGLYNEQFF,TGTGCCAGTAGTTCTGACGGAAGAGGGCTTTACAATGAGCAGTTCTTC
TRBV6-5,TRBJ2-1,few,NA,CASSYARTVGNEQFF,TGTGCCAGCAGTTACGCACGGACAGTAGGGAATGAGCAGTTCTTC
TRBV5-1,TRBJ1-2,few,NA,CASSLGGSNYGYTF,TGCGCCAGCAGCTTGGGAGGGTCTAACTATGGCTACACCTTC
TRBV19,TRBJ2-1,NA,TRBD2,CASSPTSRNEQFF,TGTGCCAGTAGCCCGACTAGCCGCAATGAGCAGTTCTTC
TRBV2,TRBJ1-3,few,NA,CASSVGGPGNTIYF,TGTGCCAGCAGTGTTGGAGGGCCTGGAAACACCATATATTTT
TRBV5-1,TRBJ2-7,few,TRBD2,CASSPGTSGRGEQYF,TGCGCCAGCAGCCCGGGGACTAGCGGGAGGGGCGAGCAGTACTTC
TRBV10-2,TRBJ2-3,NA,NA,CASRFGPTSTDTQYF,TGCGCCAGCCGGTTTGGGCCTACTAGCACAGATACGCAGTATTTT
TRBV6-1,TRBJ2-7,few,NA,CASSAGQTRNEQYF,TGTGCCAGCAGTGCAGGGCAGACGAGAAACGAGCAGTACTTC
TRBV19,TRBJ1-2,NA,TRBD1,CASSIDRDRPRSNTF,TGTGCCAGTAGTATAGATCGGGACAGGCCCCGATCAAACACCTTC
TRBV6-1,TRBJ2-5,NA,TRBD1,CASSGWVTGEETQYF,TGTGCCAGCAGTGGGTGGGTGACAGGGGAAGAGACCCAGTACTTC
TRBV5-6,TRBJ2-5,NA,TRBD2,CASSSVRSGGWETQYF,TGTGCCAGCAGTTCGGTCCGCTCGGGAGGGTGGGAGACCCAGTACTTC
TRBV14,TRBJ1-1,once,NA,CASSLQQNTEAFF,TGTGCCAGCAGCCTACAGCAGAACACTGAAGCTTTCTTT
TRBV4-1,TRBJ2-1,NA,TRBD2,CASSQDGGRALGEQFF,TGCGCCAGCAGCCAAGATGGCGGGAGGGCCCTGGGTGAGCAGTTCTTC
TRBV5-1,TRBJ2-5,NA,TRBD1,CASRSSGGQETQYF,TGCGCCAGCAGATCGTCAGGGGGCCAAGAGACCCAGTACTTC